This T cell receptor beta chain was captured in a study of T cell responses to AZD1222 COVID-19 vaccine. Overall study results and limits: Most donors were white British and more were female, and clonal diversity was possibly underestimated. Repertoires were sampled only after the peak T cell response. Spike as a whole was targeted by vaccine-associated CD4 TCRs, dominant at 160-218 and 743-854. Receipt of two AZD1222 doses was followed by a rise in Spike-specific TCR breadth and depth.

This clone was observed once. Its antigen is unidentified. The germline CDR1 and CDR2 sequences are LGHNA and YNFKEQ. Trimming cost V 0 bases and J 6 bases, with 11 bases left between them. This CDR3 is 15 amino acids long. Sequenced by immunoSEQ multiplex PCR; TCRdb stores in-frame clones only, minus some. This table holds tens of thousands of clones, approximately 88% found once. This chain joins TRBV4-2 and TRBJ2-2; tentatively, D is TRBD1 (5 bases). The TCR sequence derives from an adult who received the AZD1222 COVID-19 vaccine. The starting material was peripheral blood, obtained 28 days after the second AZD1222 dose. The CDR3 sequence: CASSQDYGAPGELFF. In DNA form, the CDR3 reads TGTGCCAGCAGCCAAGACTATGGGGCCCCCGGGGAGCTGTTTTTT.